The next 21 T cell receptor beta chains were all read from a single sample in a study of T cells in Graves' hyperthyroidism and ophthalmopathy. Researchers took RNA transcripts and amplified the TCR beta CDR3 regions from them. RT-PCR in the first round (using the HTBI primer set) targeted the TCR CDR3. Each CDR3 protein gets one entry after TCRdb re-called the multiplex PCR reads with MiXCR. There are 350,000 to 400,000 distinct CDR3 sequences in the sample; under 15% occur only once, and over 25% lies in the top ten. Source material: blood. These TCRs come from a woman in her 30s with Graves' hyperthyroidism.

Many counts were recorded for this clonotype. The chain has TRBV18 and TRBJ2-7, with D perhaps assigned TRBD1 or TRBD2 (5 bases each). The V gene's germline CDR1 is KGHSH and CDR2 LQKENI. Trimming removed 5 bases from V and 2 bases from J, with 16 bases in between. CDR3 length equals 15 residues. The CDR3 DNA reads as TGTGCCAGCTCAACCCCGGGACGGCTAACCTACGAGCAGTACTTC. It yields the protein CASSTPGRLTYEQYF. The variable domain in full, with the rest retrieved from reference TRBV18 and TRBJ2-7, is NAGVMQNPRHLVRRRGQEARLRCSPMKGHSHVYWYRQLPEEGLKFMVYLQKENIIDESGMPKERFSAEFPKEGPSILRIQQVVRGDSAAYFCASSTPGRLTYEQYFGPGTRLTVT.

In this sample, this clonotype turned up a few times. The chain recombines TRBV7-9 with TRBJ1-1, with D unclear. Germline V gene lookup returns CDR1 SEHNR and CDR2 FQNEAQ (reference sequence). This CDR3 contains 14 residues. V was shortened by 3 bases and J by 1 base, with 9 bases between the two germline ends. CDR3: CASSFYNPNTEAFF. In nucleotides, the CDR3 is TGTGCCAGCAGCTTTTATAACCCGAACACTGAAGCTTTCTTT.

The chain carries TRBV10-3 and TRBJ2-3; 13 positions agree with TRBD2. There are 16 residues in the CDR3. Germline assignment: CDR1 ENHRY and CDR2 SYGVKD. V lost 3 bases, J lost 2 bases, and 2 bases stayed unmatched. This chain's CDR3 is CAISEGTSGDTDTQYF. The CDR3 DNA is TGTGCCATCAGTGAAGGGACTAGCGGGGACACAGATACGCAGTATTTT.

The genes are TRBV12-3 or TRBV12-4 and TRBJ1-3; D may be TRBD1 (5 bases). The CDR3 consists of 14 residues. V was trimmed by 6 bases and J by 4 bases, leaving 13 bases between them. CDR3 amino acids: CASRRGGKGNTIYF. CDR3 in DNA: TGTGCCAGCAGACGTGGGGGGAAAGGAAACACCATATATTTT.

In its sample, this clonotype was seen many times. The CDR3 reads CSVVPSGTTNTGELFF. Here the CDR3 DNA reads TGCAGCGTTGTTCCGAGCGGGACTACGAACACCGGGGAGCTGTTTTTT. This chain uses TRBV29-1 with TRBJ2-2, with 7 bases identical to TRBD2. Germline-derived CDR1 and CDR2 are SQVTM and ANQGSEA. The J segment lost 0 bases and the V segment lost 4 bases, leaving 8 bases of the junction unmatched. The CDR3 consists of 16 residues.

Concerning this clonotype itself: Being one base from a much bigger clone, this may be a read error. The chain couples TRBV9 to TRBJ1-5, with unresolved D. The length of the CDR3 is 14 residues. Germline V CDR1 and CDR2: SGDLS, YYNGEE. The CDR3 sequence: CASSLSDSDQPQHF. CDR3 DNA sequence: TGTGCCAGCAGTCTCAGTGATAGCGATCAGCCCCAGCATTTT.

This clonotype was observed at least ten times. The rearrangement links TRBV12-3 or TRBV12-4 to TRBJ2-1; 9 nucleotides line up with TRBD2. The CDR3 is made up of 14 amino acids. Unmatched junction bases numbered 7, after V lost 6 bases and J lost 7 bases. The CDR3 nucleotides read TGTGCCAGCAGCTTCAGGGCGGGAGGGAATGAGCAGTTCTTC. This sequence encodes CASSFRAGGNEQFF.

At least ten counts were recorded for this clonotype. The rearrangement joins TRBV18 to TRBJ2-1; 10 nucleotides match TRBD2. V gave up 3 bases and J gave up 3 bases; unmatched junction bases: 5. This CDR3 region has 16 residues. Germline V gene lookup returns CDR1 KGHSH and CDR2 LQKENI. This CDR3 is CASSPSSGRHYNEQFF. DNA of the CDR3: TGTGCCAGCTCACCGTCTAGCGGGAGACACTACAATGAGCAGTTCTTC. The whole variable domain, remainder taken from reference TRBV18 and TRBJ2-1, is NAGVMQNPRHLVRRRGQEARLRCSPMKGHSHVYWYRQLPEEGLKFMVYLQKENIIDESGMPKERFSAEFPKEGPSILRIQQVVRGDSAAYFCASSPSSGRHYNEQFFGPGTRLTVL.

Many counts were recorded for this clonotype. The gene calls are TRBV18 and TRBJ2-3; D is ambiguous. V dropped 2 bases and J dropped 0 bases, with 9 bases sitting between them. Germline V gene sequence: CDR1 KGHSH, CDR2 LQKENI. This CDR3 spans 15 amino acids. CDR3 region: CASSPGFTSTDTQYF. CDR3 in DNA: TGTGCCAGCTCACCAGGGTTTACTAGCACAGATACGCAGTATTTT.

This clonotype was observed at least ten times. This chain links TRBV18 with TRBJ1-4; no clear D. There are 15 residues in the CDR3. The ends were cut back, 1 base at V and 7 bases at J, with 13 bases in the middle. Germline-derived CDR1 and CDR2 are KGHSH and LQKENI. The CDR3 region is CASSPRNSPTEKLFF. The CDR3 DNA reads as TGTGCCAGCTCACCACGTAACTCGCCCACTGAAAAACTGTTTTTT.

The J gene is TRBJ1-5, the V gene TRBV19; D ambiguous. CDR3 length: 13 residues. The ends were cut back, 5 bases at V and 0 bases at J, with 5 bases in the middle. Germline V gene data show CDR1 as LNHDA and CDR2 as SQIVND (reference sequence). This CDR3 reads CASSQRSNQPQHF. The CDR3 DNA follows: TGTGCCAGTAGTCAGCGTAGCAATCAGCCCCAGCATTTT.

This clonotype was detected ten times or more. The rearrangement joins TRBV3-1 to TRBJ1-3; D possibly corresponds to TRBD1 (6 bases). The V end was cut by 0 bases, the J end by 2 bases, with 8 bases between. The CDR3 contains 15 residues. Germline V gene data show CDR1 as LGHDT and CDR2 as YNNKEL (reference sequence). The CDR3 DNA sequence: TGTGCCAGCAGCCAAGATTCAGGGGCTGGAAACACCATATATTTT. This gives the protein CASSQDSGAGNTIYF.

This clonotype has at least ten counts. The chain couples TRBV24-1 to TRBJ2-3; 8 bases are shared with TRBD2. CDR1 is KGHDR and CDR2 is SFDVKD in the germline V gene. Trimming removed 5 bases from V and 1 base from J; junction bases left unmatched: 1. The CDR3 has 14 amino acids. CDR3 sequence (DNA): TGTGCCACCAGTGCGCGGGAGGGCACAGATACGCAGTATTTT. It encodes CATSAREGTDTQYF.

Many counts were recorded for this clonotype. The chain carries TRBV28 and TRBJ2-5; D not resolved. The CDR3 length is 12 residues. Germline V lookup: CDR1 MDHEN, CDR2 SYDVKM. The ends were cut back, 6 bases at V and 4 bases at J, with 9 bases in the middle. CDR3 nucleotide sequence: TGTGCCAGCAGATCACAAGGAGAGACCCAGTACTTC. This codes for CASRSQGETQYF.

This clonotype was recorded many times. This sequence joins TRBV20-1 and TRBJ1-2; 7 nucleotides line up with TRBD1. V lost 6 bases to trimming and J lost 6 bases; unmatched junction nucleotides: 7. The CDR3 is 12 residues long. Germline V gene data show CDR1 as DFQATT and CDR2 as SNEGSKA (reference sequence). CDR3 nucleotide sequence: TGCAGTGCCACCTCAGGACAGGATGGCTACACCTTC. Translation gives CSATSGQDGYTF.

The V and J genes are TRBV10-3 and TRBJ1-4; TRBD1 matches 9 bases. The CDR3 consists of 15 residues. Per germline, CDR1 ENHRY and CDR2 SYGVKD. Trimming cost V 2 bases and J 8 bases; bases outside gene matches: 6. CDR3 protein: CAISEADGTGEKLFF. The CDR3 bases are TGTGCCATCAGTGAGGCAGACGGGACAGGGGAAAAACTGTTTTTT.

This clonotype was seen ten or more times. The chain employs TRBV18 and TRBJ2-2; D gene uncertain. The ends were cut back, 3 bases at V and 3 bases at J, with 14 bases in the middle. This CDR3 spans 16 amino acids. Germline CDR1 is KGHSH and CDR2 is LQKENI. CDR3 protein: CASSPSGLRDTGELFF. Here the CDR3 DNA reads TGTGCCAGCTCACCCTCCGGGTTAAGGGACACCGGGGAGCTGTTTTTT. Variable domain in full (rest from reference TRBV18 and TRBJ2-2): NAGVMQNPRHLVRRRGQEARLRCSPMKGHSHVYWYRQLPEEGLKFMVYLQKENIIDESGMPKERFSAEFPKEGPSILRIQQVVRGDSAAYFCASSPSGLRDTGELFFGEGSRLTVL.

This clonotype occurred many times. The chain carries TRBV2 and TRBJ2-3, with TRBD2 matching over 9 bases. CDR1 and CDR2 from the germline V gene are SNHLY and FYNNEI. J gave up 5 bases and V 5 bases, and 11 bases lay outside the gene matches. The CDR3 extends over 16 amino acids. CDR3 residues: CASSFRRLAVQDTQYF. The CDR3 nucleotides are TGTGCCAGCAGTTTTCGCAGACTAGCGGTTCAAGATACGCAGTATTTT.

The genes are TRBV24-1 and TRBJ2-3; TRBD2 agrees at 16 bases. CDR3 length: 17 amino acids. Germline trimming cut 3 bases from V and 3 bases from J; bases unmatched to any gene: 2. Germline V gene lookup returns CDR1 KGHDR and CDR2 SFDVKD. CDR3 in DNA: TGTGCCACCAGTGATCCGGGACTAGCGGGAGGGACAGATACGCAGTATTTT. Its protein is CATSDPGLAGGTDTQYF.

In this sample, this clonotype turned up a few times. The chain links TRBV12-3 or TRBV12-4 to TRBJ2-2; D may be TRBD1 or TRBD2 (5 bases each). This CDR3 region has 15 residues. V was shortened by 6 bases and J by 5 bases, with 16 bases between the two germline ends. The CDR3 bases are TGTGCCAGCAGACAGGCTACTAGGGGAACCGGGGAGCTGTTTTTT. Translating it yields CASRQATRGTGELFF.

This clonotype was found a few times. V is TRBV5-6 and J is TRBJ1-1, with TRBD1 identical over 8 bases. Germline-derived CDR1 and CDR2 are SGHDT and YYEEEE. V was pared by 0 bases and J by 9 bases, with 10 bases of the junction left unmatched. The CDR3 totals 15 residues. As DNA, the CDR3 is TGTGCCAGCAGCTTGGGGGGACAGGCGTTCGGTCAAGCTTTCTTT. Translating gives CASSLGGQAFGQAFF.